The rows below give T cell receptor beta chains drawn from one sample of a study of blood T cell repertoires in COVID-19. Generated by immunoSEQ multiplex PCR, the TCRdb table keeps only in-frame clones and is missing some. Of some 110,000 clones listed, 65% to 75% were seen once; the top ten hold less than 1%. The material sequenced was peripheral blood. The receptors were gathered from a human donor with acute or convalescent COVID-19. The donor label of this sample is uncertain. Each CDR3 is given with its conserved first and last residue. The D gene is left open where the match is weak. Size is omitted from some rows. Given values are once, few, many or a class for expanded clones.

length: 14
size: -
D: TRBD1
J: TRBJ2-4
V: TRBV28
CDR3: CASSLTGAGDIQYF
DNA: TGTGCCAGCAGTTTAACAGGGGCAGGGGACATTCAGTACTTC

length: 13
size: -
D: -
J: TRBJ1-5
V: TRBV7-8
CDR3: CASSLAGGRPQHF
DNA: TGTGCCAGCAGCTTAGCGGGAGGACGGCCCCAGCATTTT

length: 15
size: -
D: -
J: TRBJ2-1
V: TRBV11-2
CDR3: CASSRTGISYNEQFF
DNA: TGTGCCAGCAGCCGAACAGGGATCTCCTACAATGAGCAGTTCTTC

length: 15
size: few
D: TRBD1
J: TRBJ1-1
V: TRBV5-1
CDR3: CASRKITGGITEAFF
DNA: TGCGCCAGCAGGAAGATAACAGGGGGCATCACTGAAGCTTTCTTT

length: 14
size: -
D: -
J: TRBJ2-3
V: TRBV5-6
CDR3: CASSLQTTTDTQYF
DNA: TGTGCCAGCAGCTTGCAGACGACAACAGATACGCAGTATTTT

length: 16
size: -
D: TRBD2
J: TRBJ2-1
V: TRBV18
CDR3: CASSPPRLAGGNEQFF
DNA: TGTGCCAGCTCACCCCCTAGACTAGCGGGGGGGAATGAGCAGTTCTTC

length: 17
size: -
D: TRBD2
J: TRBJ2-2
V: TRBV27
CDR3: CASSSPSSGGPTGELFF
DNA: TGTGCCAGCAGTTCACCCTCTAGCGGGGGCCCCACCGGGGAGCTGTTTTTT

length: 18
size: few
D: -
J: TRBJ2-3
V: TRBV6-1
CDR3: CASSELPWSGGMADTQYF
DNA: TGTGCCAGCAGTGAACTCCCATGGTCTGGGGGCATGGCAGATACGCAGTATTTT

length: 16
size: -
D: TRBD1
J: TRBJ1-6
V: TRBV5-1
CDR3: CASSGGQALDNSPLHF
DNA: TGCGCCAGCAGCGGGGGACAGGCGCTCGATAATTCACCCCTCCACTTT

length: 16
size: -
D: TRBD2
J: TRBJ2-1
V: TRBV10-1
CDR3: CASSDPSGGKYNEQFF
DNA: TGCGCCAGCAGTGACCCTAGCGGGGGTAAATACAATGAGCAGTTCTTC

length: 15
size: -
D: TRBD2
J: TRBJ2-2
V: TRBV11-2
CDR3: CASSRGSSGVGELFF
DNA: TGTGCCAGCAGCCGGGGGTCTAGCGGGGTCGGGGAGCTGTTTTTT

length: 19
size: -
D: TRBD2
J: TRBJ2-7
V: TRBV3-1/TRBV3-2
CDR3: CASSHPGTSGSRSSYEQYF
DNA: TGTGCCAGCAGCCACCCCGGGACTAGCGGGTCCAGGAGCTCCTACGAGCAGTACTTC

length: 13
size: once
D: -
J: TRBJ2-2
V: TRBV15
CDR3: CATSRQLTGELFF
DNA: TGTGCCACCAGCAGACAGTTGACCGGGGAGCTGTTTTTT

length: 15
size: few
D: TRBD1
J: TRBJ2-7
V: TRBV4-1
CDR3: CASSHPGQVTYEQYF
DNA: TGCGCCAGCAGCCACCCGGGACAGGTGACCTACGAGCAGTACTTC

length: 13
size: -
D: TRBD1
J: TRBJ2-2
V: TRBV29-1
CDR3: CSVWGQQTGELFF
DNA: TGCAGCGTCTGGGGACAGCAAACCGGGGAGCTGTTTTTT

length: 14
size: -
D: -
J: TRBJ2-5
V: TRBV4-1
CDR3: CASSQRQYQETQYF
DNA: TGCGCCAGCAGCCAAAGACAGTACCAAGAGACCCAGTACTTC

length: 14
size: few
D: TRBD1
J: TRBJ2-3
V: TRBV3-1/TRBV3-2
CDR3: CASTSRGSTDTQYF
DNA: TGTGCCAGCACTTCCAGGGGGAGCACAGATACGCAGTATTTT

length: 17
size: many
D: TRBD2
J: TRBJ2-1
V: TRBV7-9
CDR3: CASSSRALAGDYNEQFF
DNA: TGTGCCAGCAGCTCGAGGGCACTAGCGGGGGACTACAATGAGCAGTTCTTC

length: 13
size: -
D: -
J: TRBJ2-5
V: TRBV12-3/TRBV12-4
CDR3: CASSLGHAETQYF
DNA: TGTGCCAGCAGTTTGGGACACGCCGAGACCCAGTACTTC

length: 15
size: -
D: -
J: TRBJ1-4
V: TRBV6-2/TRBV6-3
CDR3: CASSYSGAVHEKLFF
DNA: TGTGCCAGCAGTTATTCGGGAGCGGTACATGAAAAACTGTTTTTT

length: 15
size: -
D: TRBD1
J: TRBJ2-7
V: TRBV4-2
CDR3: CASSQETGGLYEQYF
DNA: TGTGCCAGCAGCCAAGAGACAGGGGGACTTTACGAGCAGTACTTC

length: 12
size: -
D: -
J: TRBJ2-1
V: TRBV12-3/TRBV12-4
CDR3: CASSRNYNEQFF
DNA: TGTGCCAGCAGCAGGAATTACAATGAGCAGTTCTTC

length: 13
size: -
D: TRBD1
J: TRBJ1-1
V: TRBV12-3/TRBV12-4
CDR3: CASRVGQGGGAFF
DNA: TGTGCCAGCAGGGTAGGACAGGGGGGTGGCGCTTTCTTT

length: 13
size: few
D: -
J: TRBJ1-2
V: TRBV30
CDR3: CASATGTFYGYTF
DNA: TGTGCCTCGGCCACCGGGACTTTCTATGGCTACACCTTC